This paragraph covers one TCR beta chain sequence. Its antigen remains unidentified. A clone one base away is much larger, so this may be a read error. These data originate in a study of regulatory T cells in long-lasting Graves disease. Study-wide findings and caveats: Peripheral blood was the sole material, not thyroid tissue.

J was trimmed by 6 bases and V by 2 bases; bases with no gene match: 15. This CDR3 comprises 20 residues. CDR1 is SGHRS and CDR2 is YFSETQ in the germline V gene. Through Arm-PCR of CDR3 regions and iRepertoire HTBI primers, TCR beta libraries were built. TCRdb reprocessed the multiplex PCR reads via MiXCR and lists one record per CDR3 protein. The table records about 360,000 distinct CDR3 sequences, about 16% of them present only once. Noted time point: newly diagnosed GD, antithyroid drugs for less than 3 months. Making the TCR library involved RNA that had been extracted from PBMCs. These data were also reused for a study on T cells in Graves' hyperthyroidism and ophthalmopathy. That source adds: Diagnosing involved the use of clinical symptoms, serum thyroxine and TRAb, thyroid ultrasound and orbital computed tomography.

This sequence was found in a woman aged 18-29 years with Graves disease. This sample comprised peripheral blood mononuclear cells (PBMCs), obtained at new diagnosis, from a patient treated with antithyroid drugs. This chain links TRBV5-1 with TRBJ2-6; TRBD1 matches 12 bases. The CDR3 region is CASSLDPSGTGGYEANVLTF. Written as DNA, the CDR3 is TGCGCCAGCAGCTTAGACCCCTCCGGGACAGGGGGCTATGAGGCCAACGTCCTGACTTTC.